This TCR beta chain was captured by sequencing in a study of T-cell reconstitution after alpha-beta-depleted transplantation in children. This clonotype showed up many times. A TCRbeta library incorporating unique molecular identifiers was prepared. TCRdb re-called the PCR reads through MiXCR, storing one row per CDR3 protein. This sample has about 170,000 distinct CDR3 sequences, with approximately 12% found just once. Germline values: CDR1 MDHEN, CDR2 SYDVKM. CDR3 size: 15 residues. V gave up 2 bases and J gave up 7 bases; unmatched junction bases: 7. This receptor was obtained from a boy between 2 and 10 years old with acute myeloid leukemia, due to receive a stem cell transplant. This chain connects TRBV28 to TRBJ1-4; 7 bases are shared with TRBD1. The sequencing used PBMCs, collected before TCRalphabeta/CD19-depleted stem cell transplant. In DNA form, the CDR3 reads TGTGCCAGCAGTTTAGAATCCGACAGGGTTGAAAAACTGTTTTTT. It codes for CASSLESDRVEKLFF.